This note documents a single T cell receptor beta chain sequence. This may be a read error, as it is one base from a much larger clone. The final CDR3 position lacks the conserved phenylalanine or tryptophan, pointing to a likely read error. V shed 5 bases and J 3 bases; nucleotides not matched to a gene: 10. This CDR3 has 16 residues. In germline, CDR1 is SGHTA, CDR2 FQGTGA. The data originate from a study of Graves' ophthalmopathy and Graves' hyperthyroidism. Investigators amplified TCR beta CDR3 regions from RNA transcripts. The authors performed first-round RT-PCR with HTBI primers and then a second-round multiplex PCR. Each CDR3 protein is one row after TCRdb ran MiXCR on the multiplex PCR reads. This table holds about 39,000 distinct CDR3 sequences, about 50% found once. Hyperthyroidism qualified as stable when ophthalmopathy did not develop within 18 months of follow-up. The evidence that diagnosis relied on was clinical symptoms, serum thyroxine, TRAb, thyroid ultrasound and orbital computed tomography. PBMCs had their origin in fresh peripheral blood (10 ml).

Sequencing was carried out using peripheral blood. This chain uses TRBV7-3 with TRBJ2-3, with 8 bases matching TRBD2. This receptor was taken from an adult woman with stable Graves' hyperthyroidism. In nucleotides, the CDR3 is TGTGCCAGCAGCATCGCGGGGGCGGGGGGAACAGATACGCAGTATCTT. Translated, it gives CASSIAGAGGTDTQYL.